The 26 T cell receptor beta chains in this list originate from one sample, sequenced in a study of CD8 T cells in ankylosing spondylitis. The study, taken as a whole, reports: In ankylosing spondylitis blood, a motif of roughly 8 highly homologous TCR beta variants appeared characteristic.

TCRdb re-derived calls from the 5' RACE reads in MiXCR, one entry per CDR3 protein. The sample carries a few hundred thousand distinct CDR3 sequences, about a fifth recorded once. Which antigens these TCRs recognize remains unknown. The sequencing sample was made of blood, either unsorted or a sorted T cell fraction (not recorded which). These receptors originate from a male donor with ankylosing spondylitis.

This clonotype occurred a few times. V usage is TRBV2 and J usage is TRBJ1-1, with D tentatively TRBD1 (5 bases). The CDR3 has 18 amino acids. Germline lookup yields CDR1 SNHLY and CDR2 FYNNEI. Trimming took off 10 bases at V and 0 bases at J, with 27 bases between the two ends. CDR3 amino acids: CAILLVGKLGVMNTEAFF. CDR3 in DNA: TGTGCCATATTGCTTGTGGGGAAACTGGGGGTTATGAACACTGAAGCTTTCTTT.

A few counts support this clonotype. The chain is built from TRBV24-1 and TRBJ2-1; 8 bases align to TRBD2. The CDR3 consists of 18 residues. With V trimmed by 0 bases and J by 5 bases, 11 bases remained unmatched. In germline, CDR1 is KGHDR, CDR2 SFDVKD. CDR3 sequence reads: CATSDLGFSGTHNNEQFF. The CDR3 DNA reads as TGTGCCACCAGTGATTTGGGATTTAGCGGGACCCACAACAATGAGCAGTTCTTC.

The chain links TRBV28 to TRBJ2-7; 7 bases match TRBD1. The germline V gene encodes CDR1 MDHEN and CDR2 SYDVKM. This CDR3 is built from 13 residues. The J segment lost 2 bases and the V segment lost 4 bases, leaving 2 bases of the junction unmatched. The CDR3 nucleotides are TGTGCCAGCAGTTGGGGACAGCCCTACGAGCAGTACTTC. Protein product: CASSWGQPYEQYF. The variable domain in full, with the rest retrieved from reference TRBV28 and TRBJ2-7, is DVKVTQSSRYLVKRTGEKVFLECVQDMDHENMFWYRQDPGLGLRLIYFSYDVKMKEKGDIPEGYSVSREKKERFSLILESASTNQTSMYLCASSWGQPYEQYFGPGTRLTVT.

This clonotype came up a few times. The V and J genes are TRBV5-1 and TRBJ2-3; D is unresolved. Germline assignment: CDR1 SGHRS and CDR2 YFSETQ. Trimming pared 0 bases from V and 5 bases from J, leaving 7 bases between. The CDR3 consists of 13 residues. The CDR3 DNA follows: TGCGCCAGCAGCTTGGAATGGGGAGATACGCAGTATTTT. Encoded protein: CASSLEWGDTQYF.

This sequence joins TRBV19 and TRBJ2-7, with D uncertain. Trimming removed 10 bases at V and 3 bases at J, with 16 bases between. CDR3 length: 13 amino acids. CDR1 and CDR2 from the germline V gene are LNHDA and SQIVND (reference sequence). The CDR3 DNA sequence: TGTGCCACCAGGAGACTCTCTATCTACGAGCAGTACTTC. Translated, it gives CATRRLSIYEQYF.

This sequence joins TRBV7-2 and TRBJ1-6; D ambiguous. Germline CDR1 is SGHTA and CDR2 is FQGNSA. V lost 0 bases to trimming and J lost 5 bases, with 2 bases between them. The CDR3 is 13 residues long. CDR3 coding DNA: TGTGCCAGCAGCTTAGCGGATAATTCACCCCTCCACTTT. Its protein is CASSLADNSPLHF.

This clonotype was observed a few times. The chain recombines TRBV12-3 or TRBV12-4 with TRBJ2-3; D is unresolved. Between the trimmed V and J ends, which lost 8 bases and 7 bases, there was a span of 13 bases. The CDR3 consists of 12 residues. CDR3 sequence reads: CASGLLRYTQYF. In DNA, the CDR3 is TGTGCCAGCGGCCTCCTTAGGTATACGCAGTATTTT.

The rearrangement links TRBV4-3 to TRBJ1-3; a possible D gene is TRBD1 (6 bases). In germline, CDR1 is LGHNA, CDR2 YSLEER. Trimming shortened V by 1 base and J by 4 bases, and 11 bases separated the two germline ends. The CDR3 has 15 residues. The CDR3 region has the DNA TGCGCCAGCAGCCAAGTACAGGGCGCAGGAAACACCATATATTTT. Translating it yields CASSQVQGAGNTIYF.

The chain couples TRBV11-1 to TRBJ2-4, with 12 bases fitting TRBD2. Trimming cost V 1 base and J 5 bases; bases outside gene matches: 12. Germline CDR1 is SGHAT and CDR2 is FQDESV (reference sequence). The CDR3 sequence is 19 residues long. In nucleotides, the CDR3 is TGTGCCAGCAGCTTAGGCCGCGGCGCTAGCGGGAGGGCCGAAAACATTCAGTACTTC. As protein: CASSLGRGASGRAENIQYF.

This clonotype was seen a few times. CDR3 in DNA: TGTGCCAGCAGACTACTAGAGGGTCGCACTGAAGCTTTCTTT. It translates to CASRLLEGRTEAFF. The rearrangement links TRBV27 to TRBJ1-1, with D unclear. CDR3 length: 14 residues. CDR1 is MNHEY and CDR2 is SMNVEV in the germline V gene (reference sequence). V lost 6 bases and J lost 4, with 15 bases in between.

There are many counts of this clonotype. The chain has TRBV6-2 or TRBV6-3 and TRBJ2-1; D not certain. The V end was cut by 5 bases, the J end by 11 bases, with 10 bases between. Germline V gives CDR1 MNHEY, CDR2 SVGEGT. CDR3 length: 11 residues. The CDR3 reads CASSNVLQQFF. The CDR3 DNA is TGTGCCAGCAGTAATGTATTGCAGCAGTTCTTC.

Many counts were recorded for this clonotype. The rearrangement uses TRBV12-3 or TRBV12-4 and TRBJ2-1, with TRBD1 as a possible D gene (6 bases). Between the trimmed V and J ends, which lost 5 bases and 0 bases, there was a span of 8 bases. The CDR3 runs 14 residues. The CDR3 DNA follows: TGTGCCAGCAGTCACAGGGTCTCCTACAATGAGCAGTTCTTC. The encoded protein is CASSHRVSYNEQFF.

CDR3 in DNA: TGTGCCAGCAGCTTTAGGAGGGGACTACCGGGGGAGCAGTACTTC. As protein: CASSFRRGLPGEQYF. This sequence joins TRBV7-2 and TRBJ2-7; 7 bases are shared with TRBD2. V shed 3 bases, J shed 7 bases, and the junction held 12 bases outside the gene matches. CDR3 size: 15 residues. The germline gives CDR1 SGHTA, CDR2 FQGNSA.

CDR3 residues: CASSGGSQGEQFF. In DNA, the CDR3 is TGTGCCAGCAGTGGGGGCTCTCAGGGTGAGCAGTTCTTC. The chain couples TRBV6-4 to TRBJ2-1; D may be TRBD1 (5 bases). This CDR3 contains 13 residues. Germline V gene sequence: CDR1 MRHNA, CDR2 SNTAGT. Trimming removed 4 bases at V and 9 bases at J, with 13 bases between.

This clonotype was found a few times. The chain uses TRBV28 and TRBJ2-3, with 7 bases identical to TRBD2. Germline loops: CDR1 MDHEN, CDR2 SYDVKM. V trimming: 6 bases; J trimming: 4 bases; junction bases outside the gene matches: 13. This CDR3 spans 16 amino acids. CDR3 sequence reads: CASSPHGGSVADTQYF. The DNA of the CDR3 is TGTGCCAGCAGCCCCCACGGGGGGAGTGTGGCAGATACGCAGTATTTT.

The chain couples TRBV5-1 to TRBJ2-5; tentative D call: TRBD1 (6 bases). Trimming removed 4 bases at V and 5 bases at J, with 18 bases between. Germline V gene lookup returns CDR1 SGHRS and CDR2 YFSETQ. The CDR3 contains 15 residues. The CDR3 DNA reads as TGCGCCAGCAGCCGGACCGGGACACAGGAGGAGACCCAGTACTTC. This codes for CASSRTGTQEETQYF.

In this sample, this clonotype turned up a few times. V and J are TRBV3-1 and TRBJ2-1; TRBD2 agrees at 7 bases. The germline gives CDR1 LGHDT, CDR2 YNNKEL (reference sequence). Trimming at V came to 1 base and at J to 3 bases, leaving 6 bases not matched to a gene. The CDR3 is 16 residues long. CDR3 nucleotide sequence: TGTGCCAGCAGCCAAGGCTCTAGCGGAATCTACAATGAGCAGTTCTTC. Translated: CASSQGSSGIYNEQFF.

This clonotype has just a few counts. V usage is TRBV14 and J usage is TRBJ2-2; D unresolved. The CDR3 sequence is 16 residues long. The germline V gene has CDR1 SGHDN and CDR2 FVKESK. With 1 base removed from V and 1 base from J, the gap between germline ends came to 10 bases. CDR3 nucleotides: TGTGCCAGCAGCCAAGTAGGTGGAAGGAACACCGGGGAGCTGTTTTTT. Translating gives CASSQVGGRNTGELFF.

This clonotype was seen repeatedly, ten times or more. The V and J genes are TRBV20-1 and TRBJ1-5, with a possible D match to TRBD1 (5 bases). CDR1 is DFQATT and CDR2 is SNEGSKA in the germline V gene (reference sequence). This CDR3 contains 13 residues. Trimming removed 1 base at V and 4 bases at J, with 8 bases between. CDR3 residues: CSARAGGNQPQHF. In DNA form, the CDR3 reads TGCAGTGCTAGAGCGGGGGGAAATCAGCCCCAGCATTTT.

This clonotype has only a few counts. The gene calls are TRBV5-1 and TRBJ2-1; TRBD2 matches at 9 bases. Per germline, CDR1 SGHRS and CDR2 YFSETQ. CDR3 size: 16 residues. V lost 3 bases to trimming and J lost 7 bases; unmatched junction nucleotides: 11. The CDR3 here is CASSSGASGNSNEQFF. CDR3 DNA: TGCGCCAGCAGCTCGGGGGCTAGCGGGAATAGTAATGAGCAGTTCTTC.

This clonotype has more than one count but fewer than ten. The V gene is TRBV28, the J gene TRBJ2-5, with unresolved D. The germline V gene encodes CDR1 MDHEN and CDR2 SYDVKM. The CDR3 contains 13 residues. With 5 bases removed from V and 1 base from J, the gap between germline ends came to 8 bases. In nucleotides, the CDR3 is TGTGCCAGCAGTGTGGCACCCCAAGAGACCCAGTACTTC. Translating it yields CASSVAPQETQYF.

This clonotype was seen many times. The chain uses TRBV24-1 and TRBJ2-1; D tentatively fits TRBD1 or TRBD2 (6 bases each). V gave up 2 bases and J gave up 8 bases, with 9 bases separating them. The germline V gene encodes CDR1 KGHDR and CDR2 SFDVKD. The CDR3 length is 13 residues. CDR3: CATSDSGGDEQFF. The CDR3 DNA reads as TGTGCCACCAGTGATTCCGGGGGCGATGAGCAGTTCTTC.

V is TRBV15 and J is TRBJ2-1, with TRBD1 as a possible D gene (6 bases). Trimming removed 5 bases from V and 2 bases from J, with 13 bases in between. The CDR3 runs 15 residues. Germline V CDR1 and CDR2: LNHNV, YYDKDF (reference sequence). The CDR3 sequence is CATSVNRVTYNEQFF. The CDR3 nucleotides read TGTGCCACCAGCGTCAACAGGGTCACCTACAATGAGCAGTTCTTC.

This clonotype came up many times. This chain uses TRBV5-1 with TRBJ1-6; 8 positions match TRBD1. There are 15 residues in the CDR3. CDR1 SGHRS and CDR2 YFSETQ come from the germline V gene. Trimming at V came to 0 bases and at J to 7 bases, leaving 3 bases not matched to a gene. The CDR3 reads CASSLEGQANSPLHF. In DNA, the CDR3 is TGCGCCAGCAGCTTGGAGGGACAGGCAAATTCACCCCTCCACTTT.

This chain uses TRBV5-1 with TRBJ2-1; TRBD2 matches 10 bases. Germline CDR1 is SGHRS and CDR2 is YFSETQ. V was pared by 4 bases and J by 6 bases, with 4 bases of the junction left unmatched. The CDR3 covers 14 residues. Here the CDR3 DNA reads TGCGCCAGCAGCAATCCTAGCGGGAGCAATGAGCAGTTCTTC. This encodes CASSNPSGSNEQFF.

The table lists this clonotype with a few counts. V gene TRBV29-1 combines with J gene TRBJ1-1; D remains unclear. The CDR3 runs 13 residues. CDR1 and CDR2 from the germline V gene are SQVTM and ANQGSEA. Deletions cut 4 bases from V and 5 bases from J, with 14 bases between. The CDR3: CSVGDLLGTEAFF. DNA for the CDR3: TGCAGCGTTGGGGATCTTCTGGGGACTGAAGCTTTCTTT.